Each of the 15 T cell receptor beta chains below was sequenced from the same sample in a study of blood T cells in healthy people across ages. Primed by a sample-barcoded 5' primer and a J-beta primer mix, a second PCR proceeded for about 6 to 12 cycles. TCRdb fed the 5' RACE reads into MiXCR, producing one record per CDR3 protein. Among hundreds of thousands of distinct CDR3 sequences listed, 20% to 25% were seen once. The sample consisted of blood. All receptors derive from a man between 65 and 80 years old in good health.

In its sample, this clonotype was seen a few times. This chain uses TRBV29-1 with TRBJ2-5, with 7 bases matching TRBD1. The V and J ends lost 0 bases and 3 bases, in that order; junction bases with no gene match: 10. CDR1 SQVTM and CDR2 ANQGSEA come from the germline V gene. This CDR3 comprises 16 residues. The CDR3 loop is CSVEDLRGPAEETQYF. The CDR3 DNA reads as TGCAGCGTTGAAGATCTTAGGGGGCCAGCGGAAGAGACCCAGTACTTC.

This chain connects TRBV28 to TRBJ2-1, with TRBD2 identical over 10 bases. Germline loops: CDR1 MDHEN, CDR2 SYDVKM. The V and J ends lost 5 bases and 3 bases, in that order; junction bases with no gene match: 7. The CDR3 contains 16 residues. CDR3 amino acids: CASSGLTSGRYNEQFF. The CDR3 DNA sequence: TGTGCCAGCAGTGGCCTGACTAGCGGGCGCTACAATGAGCAGTTCTTC.

The rearrangement joins TRBV7-2 to TRBJ2-1, with 8 bases that match TRBD2. Germline V gene data show CDR1 as SGHTA and CDR2 as FQGNSA. V lost 5 bases to trimming and J lost 2 bases; unmatched junction nucleotides: 8. The length of the CDR3 is 16 residues. The CDR3, as DNA: TGTGCCAGCAGCCCGCAAGCGGGAGCAGCCTACAATGAGCAGTTCTTC. Translation gives CASSPQAGAAYNEQFF.

V usage is TRBV20-1 and J usage is TRBJ1-5, with D unresolved. Germline V CDR1 and CDR2: DFQATT, SNEGSKA (reference sequence). The length of the CDR3 is 15 residues. Trimming shortened V by 1 base and J by 0 bases, and 10 bases separated the two germline ends. The chain's CDR3 is CSARVATYSNQPQHF. As DNA, the CDR3 is TGCAGTGCTAGAGTGGCCACTTATAGCAATCAGCCCCAGCATTTT.

This clonotype was seen more than once but under ten times. The chain links TRBV7-3 to TRBJ2-2, with no clear D. V was cut by 5 bases and J by 0 bases, with 4 bases left in between. The CDR3 totals 13 residues. CDR1 SGHTA and CDR2 FQGTGA come from the germline V gene. The CDR3 DNA reads TGTGCCAGCAGCACGACGAACACCGGGGAGCTGTTTTTT. Translating gives CASSTTNTGELFF.

This clonotype has more than one count but fewer than ten. The V gene is TRBV4-1, the J gene TRBJ2-5; the match to TRBD1 covers 7 bases. With the DNA end fitting TRBJ2-7 better, the J assignment may be wrong. The CDR3 is 15 amino acids. CDR1 is MGHRA, CDR2 YSYEKL, per germline. The CDR3 nucleotides read TGCGCCAGCAGCCAAACCGGGACAGAGGTCTACGAGCAGTACTTC. Its protein product is CASSQTGTEVYEQYF.

The rearrangement uses TRBV6-5 and TRBJ2-3; D is possibly TRBD2 (6 bases). The CDR3 consists of 17 residues. The V gene lost 0 bases and the J gene lost 2 bases, with 15 bases spanning the gap. Germline CDR1 MNHEY, CDR2 SVGAGI. The CDR3 DNA is TGTGCCAGCAGTTACTCGGGTAGCGGAGCCCTCACAGATACGCAGTATTTT. Translation: CASSYSGSGALTDTQYF.

This clonotype has only a few counts. V and J are TRBV7-9 and TRBJ1-4; D is possibly TRBD1 (6 bases). Germline V lookup: CDR1 SEHNR, CDR2 FQNEAQ (reference sequence). This CDR3 region has 14 residues. V was cut by 0 bases and J by 8 bases, with 10 bases left in between. The CDR3 DNA sequence: TGTGCCAGCAGCTTAGCACAGGGATCCGAAAAACTGTTTTTT. Its protein is CASSLAQGSEKLFF.

J is TRBJ2-1 and V is TRBV7-2; 8 positions agree with TRBD2. The germline gives CDR1 SGHTA, CDR2 FQGNSA. Germline trimming cut 6 bases from V and 10 bases from J; bases unmatched to any gene: 14. The CDR3 has 15 residues. The CDR3 nucleotides are TGTGCCAGCAGATCAGACGGGAGGGCGGGGGAAGAGCAGTTCTTC. Translated, it gives CASRSDGRAGEEQFF. The full variable domain, completed using reference TRBV7-2 and TRBJ2-1, is GAGVSQSPSNKVTEKGKDVELRCDPISGHTALYWYRQSLGQGLEFLIYFQGNSAPDKSGLPSDRFSAERTGGSVSTLTIQRTQQEDSAVYLCASRSDGRAGEEQFFGPGTRLTVL.

This clonotype appeared many times. The chain has TRBV5-1 and TRBJ2-3, with 7 bases lining up with TRBD1. Germline lookup yields CDR1 SGHRS and CDR2 YFSETQ. V lost 2 bases to trimming and J lost 2 bases; unmatched junction nucleotides: 8. The CDR3 sequence is 16 residues long. The CDR3 is CASSLQGIRNTDTQYF. In DNA form, the CDR3 reads TGCGCCAGCAGCTTACAGGGGATCAGGAACACAGATACGCAGTATTTT.

The J gene is TRBJ2-7, the V gene TRBV12-3 or TRBV12-4, with a tentative D call TRBD2 (5 bases). Trimming took off 3 bases at V and 3 bases at J, with 21 bases between the two ends. This CDR3 contains 17 residues. The CDR3 loop is CASSFSRKASKRYEQYF. Written as DNA, the CDR3 is TGTGCCAGCAGTTTCTCGCGTAAGGCTAGCAAACGCTACGAGCAGTACTTC.

In its sample, this clonotype was seen a few times. The junction and the germline gene differ at one end; a read error may be behind it. In nucleotides, the CDR3 is TGTGCCAGCAGTTCCCCGACGGGGCGGGCGTACAATAAGCAGTTCTTC. Translating gives CASSSPTGRAYNKQFF. V gene TRBV12-3 or TRBV12-4 combines with J gene TRBJ2-5; D assignment may be TRBD1 or TRBD2 (5 bases each). The DNA end is a closer match to TRBJ2-1, so the J assignment may be wrong. The CDR3 runs 16 residues.

This clonotype was detected only a few times. J is TRBJ2-3 and V is TRBV14, with D unclear. CDR1 is SGHDN, CDR2 FVKESK, per germline. V gave up 3 bases and J gave up 1 base, with 8 bases separating them. The CDR3 sequence is 14 residues long. For the CDR3, the DNA is TGTGCCAGCAGCCAGCAGGCTCGCACAGATACGCAGTATTTT. It specifies CASSQQARTDTQYF. Filled out from reference TRBV14 and TRBJ2-3, the complete variable domain reads EAGVTQFPSHSVIEKGQTVTLRCDPISGHDNLYWYRRVMGKEIKFLLHFVKESKQDESGMPNNRFLAERTGGTYSTLKVQPAELEDSGVYFCASSQQARTDTQYFGPGTRLTVL.

The V and J genes are TRBV12-3 or TRBV12-4 and TRBJ1-6; 7 positions match TRBD1. This CDR3 has 14 residues. The trim removed 5 bases at V and 11 bases at J, leaving 9 bases unmatched. CDR3 region: CASSIGTAITPLHF. The CDR3 nucleotides are TGTGCCAGCAGTATCGGGACAGCGATTACACCCCTCCACTTT.

The table lists this clonotype with a few counts. The chain joins TRBV2 to TRBJ1-5; possibly TRBD1 for D (5 bases). Germline CDR1 SNHLY, CDR2 FYNNEI. This CDR3 spans 15 amino acids. Trimming took 7 bases from V and 0 from J, leaving 13 bases between them. CDR3 sequence (DNA): TGTGCCAGCACAAACCGGGGGAATAGCAATCAGCCCCAGCATTTT. Protein product: CASTNRGNSNQPQHF.